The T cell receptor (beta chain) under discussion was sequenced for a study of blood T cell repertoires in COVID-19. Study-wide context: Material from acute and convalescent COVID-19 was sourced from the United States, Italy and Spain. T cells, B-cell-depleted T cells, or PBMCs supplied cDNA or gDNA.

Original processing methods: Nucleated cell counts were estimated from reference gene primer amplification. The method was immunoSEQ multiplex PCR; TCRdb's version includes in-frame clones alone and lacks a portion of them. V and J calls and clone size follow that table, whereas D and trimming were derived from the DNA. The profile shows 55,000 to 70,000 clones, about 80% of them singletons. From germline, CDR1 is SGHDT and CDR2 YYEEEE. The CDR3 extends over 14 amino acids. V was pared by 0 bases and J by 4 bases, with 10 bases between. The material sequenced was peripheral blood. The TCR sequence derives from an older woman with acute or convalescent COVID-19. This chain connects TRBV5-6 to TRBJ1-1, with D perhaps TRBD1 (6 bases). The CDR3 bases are TGTGCCAGCAGCTTGGGGTACAGGGCCACTGAAGCTTTCTTT. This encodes CASSLGYRATEAFF.